The rows below give T cell receptor beta chains drawn from one sample of a study of CD8 T cell repertoires and HIV-1 epitope variants. TCRdb's table, derived via immunoSEQ multiplex PCR, lists solely in-frame clones and lacks some. The data hold about 90,000 clones, with 74% observed a single time. The sequencing input was uncultured baseline CD8+ T cells from peripheral blood mononuclear cells (PBMCs). All receptors come from a male donor with HIV. Each CDR3 is given with its conserved first and last residue. A D gene is named only where the DNA matches it firmly. Rows give clone size only sometimes, using once, few, many, or a class for an expanded clone.

abundance | j_gene | d_gene | v_gene | CDR3aa | CDR3nt
NA | TRBJ1-5 | TRBD1 | TRBV7-9 | CASSLDGTGDQPQHF | TGTGCCAGCAGCCTAGACGGGACAGGGGACCAGCCCCAGCATTTT
NA | TRBJ2-2 | TRBD2 | TRBV5-1 | CASSTAGGPNTGELFF | TGCGCCAGCAGTACGGCGGGGGGGCCGAACACCGGGGAGCTGTTTTTT
NA | TRBJ2-3 | TRBD1 | TRBV9 | CASSPTLQGLTDTQYF | TGTGCCAGCAGCCCGACTCTACAGGGGCTCACAGATACGCAGTATTTT
NA | TRBJ2-4 | NA | TRBV5-1 | CASSLSAQAKNIQYF | TGCGCCAGCAGCTTGTCAGCGCAAGCCAAAAACATTCAGTACTTC
NA | TRBJ2-7 | NA | TRBV11-1 | CASSLRGGGSKDYEQYF | TGTGCCAGCAGCTTAAGGGGGGGCGGGAGCAAAGACTACGAGCAGTACTTC
NA | TRBJ2-3 | NA | TRBV2 | CASSEEEISTDTQYF | TGTGCCAGCAGTGAGGAGGAAATCTCCACAGATACGCAGTATTTT
few | TRBJ1-1 | NA | TRBV27 | CASLIIPPGTEAFF | TGTGCCAGCCTAATCATACCCCCGGGGACTGAAGCTTTCTTT
NA | TRBJ1-1 | NA | TRBV5-8 | CASSFGGTNTEAFF | TGTGCCAGCAGCTTCGGCGGCACGAACACTGAAGCTTTCTTT
NA | TRBJ1-5 | TRBD1 | TRBV6-1 | CASSGDRAQPQHF | TGTGCCAGCAGTGGGGACAGGGCTCAGCCCCAGCATTTT
NA | TRBJ2-2 | NA | TRBV28 | CASSLVWHPKGTGELFF | TGTGCCAGCAGTTTGGTTTGGCATCCCAAGGGGACCGGGGAGCTGTTTTTT
NA | TRBJ2-3 | TRBD2 | TRBV7-2 | CASSSLAGGSTDTQYF | TGTGCCAGCAGTTCATTAGCGGGAGGGTCCACAGATACGCAGTATTTT
NA | TRBJ2-5 | TRBD1 | TRBV5-4 | CASTWDRGYETQYF | TGTGCCAGCACCTGGGACAGGGGTTACGAGACCCAGTACTTC
NA | TRBJ1-4 | NA | TRBV5-8 | CASSLDRGRVGEKLFF | TGTGCCAGCAGCTTGGATAGGGGCAGGGTCGGCGAAAAACTGTTTTTT
once | TRBJ1-6 | NA | TRBV6-6 | CASSGGAENSPLHF | TGTGCCAGCAGCGGAGGGGCAGAGAATTCACCCCTCCACTTT
NA | TRBJ2-1 | TRBD2 | TRBV7-7 | CASSAAGVSYNEQFF | TGTGCTAGCAGCGCAGCGGGAGTATCCTACAATGAGCAGTTCTTC